The 8 T cell receptor beta chains in this list originate from one sample, sequenced in a study of cytomegalovirus exposure and HLA in healthy donors (dated by TCRdb to 2016 to 2017). To prepare the library, the immunoSEQ multiplex PCR assay was applied. This is the immuneACCESS table as TCRdb keeps it, with only in-frame sequences that have V and J called. A part of the clones is gone; compared with another copy, unresolved V genes explain less than half, and the rest is unexplained. The sample table holds about 75,000 clones, of which approximately 86% were seen once. The top ten hold 3% of the sample. The sequenced sample consisted of PBMCs. The source of these receptors is a man in his thirties or forties in good health and CMV-seronegative.

The V and J genes are TRBV19 and TRBJ2-4; D not certain. The CDR3 covers 14 residues. In germline, CDR1 is LNHDA, CDR2 SQIVND (reference sequence). V was cut by 3 bases and J by 0 bases, with 6 bases left in between. The CDR3 nucleotides are TGTGCCAGTAGTATGTTTCTAGCCAAAAACATTCAGTACTTC. Translated: CASSMFLAKNIQYF.

The J gene is TRBJ2-3, the V gene TRBV11-2; weak D call: TRBD2 (6 bases). CDR1 and CDR2 from the germline V gene are SGHAT and FQNNGV. The CDR3 covers 17 residues. Trimming took off 5 bases at V and 3 bases at J, with 21 bases between the two ends. The CDR3 loop is CASSAHGTRGSTDTQYF. CDR3 coding DNA: TGTGCCAGCAGCGCCCACGGGACCCGGGGGAGTACAGATACGCAGTATTTT.

Only one count was recorded for this clone. At the DNA level, this CDR3 is encoded by other sequences in the same sample as well. The chain combines TRBV2 with TRBJ1-5; TRBD1 agrees at 8 bases. Germline CDR1 and CDR2: SNHLY and FYNNEI. Trimming took 4 bases from V and 1 from J; bases not matched to a gene: 3. This CDR3 has 15 amino acids. The CDR3 DNA is TGTGCCAGCAGTGTACAGGGGGGCAGCAATCAGCCCCAGCATTTT. As protein: CASSVQGGSNQPQHF.

The CDR3: CAWTVAGEVEQFF. CDR3 bases: TGTGCCTGGACAGTAGCGGGAGAGGTTGAGCAGTTCTTC. The chain carries TRBV30 and TRBJ2-1, with TRBD2 matching over 9 bases. The CDR3 totals 13 residues. The germline V gene has CDR1 GTSNPN and CDR2 SVGIG (reference sequence). V gave up 4 bases and J gave up 9 bases; unmatched junction bases: 7.

The genes are TRBV10-3 and TRBJ2-1, with a weak D call TRBD2 (6 bases). CDR3 size: 17 residues. The V gene's germline CDR1 is ENHRY and CDR2 SYGVKD. With 4 bases removed from V and 2 bases from J, the gap between germline ends came to 18 bases. CDR3 in DNA: TGTGCCATCAGTGGGACCATTTTTCCGGGGGCCTACAATGAGCAGTTCTTC. Translating gives CAISGTIFPGAYNEQFF.

There are a few counts of this clone. The chain recombines TRBV7-2 with TRBJ1-5; weak D call: TRBD1 (5 bases). V dropped 5 bases and J dropped 14 bases, with 16 bases sitting between them. The CDR3 has 12 residues. From germline, CDR1 is SGHTA and CDR2 FQGNSA. The CDR3, as DNA: TGTGCCAGCAGCACGGACACCTTACCCAAGCATTTT. Protein sequence: CASSTDTLPKHF.

This chain joins TRBV4-1 and TRBJ2-5; TRBD2 aligns across 13 bases. With V trimmed by 4 bases and J by 8 bases, 7 bases remained unmatched. This CDR3 has 15 amino acids. Germline loops: CDR1 MGHRA, CDR2 YSYEKL. The CDR3 bases are TGCGCCAGCAGCCGGACTAGCGGGGGCCGCGAAACCCAGTACTTC. Amino acids: CASSRTSGGRETQYF.

The V call is TRBV27, the J call TRBJ1-2; TRBD1 agrees at 9 bases. Germline-derived CDR1 and CDR2 are MNHEY and SMNVEV (reference sequence). The ends lost 6 bases at V and 8 bases at J; junction bases unmatched: 7. The CDR3 loop spans 13 amino acids. CDR3 sequence reads: CASRTRDRDGYTF. The CDR3 DNA follows: TGTGCCAGCAGGACCAGGGACAGGGACGGCTACACCTTC.